This TCR beta chain was identified during a study of cytomegalovirus exposure and HLA in healthy donors. PCR amplification relied on 60 Vbeta primers (plus 13 Jbeta primers). Produced via immunoSEQ multiplex PCR; TCRdb's table is partial and in-frame only. The table includes around 170,000 clones, roughly 80% detected once. The CDR3 loop spans 15 amino acids. Losses at the gene ends were 5 bases for V and 4 bases for J; bases not matched to a gene: 7. Germline V gene lookup returns CDR1 LNHDA and CDR2 SQIVND (reference sequence). The TCR originated in a man aged 45 to 65 in good health and CMV-seronegative. The source material was PBMCs. V gene TRBV19 combines with J gene TRBJ1-3, with 8 bases that match TRBD1. The DNA of the CDR3 is TGTGCCAGTAGTCACCTCAGGGGGCCAGGAAACACCATATATTTT. Protein sequence: CASSHLRGPGNTIYF.